This T cell receptor beta chain was sequenced in a study of cytomegalovirus exposure and HLA in healthy donors. This clone was seen only a few times. As yet, its antigen is unknown. General study results and limits: The CMV antigen specificity of a few CMV-associated chains was confirmed through in vitro analysis.

A multiplex PCR was run with 60 Vbeta primers and 13 Jbeta primers. The data were produced by immunoSEQ multiplex PCR, yet TCRdb's version contains in-frame clones alone and is incomplete. There are approximately 82,000 clones in the sample; about 9.4% occur only once, and roughly 22% lies in the top ten. The germline gives CDR1 MNHNS, CDR2 SASEGT. This CDR3 is built from 16 residues. V lost 3 bases, J lost 1 base, and 14 bases lay in between. The sequencing sample was made of PBMCs. The source is a man aged 55 to 69 in good health and CMV-seropositive. J is TRBJ2-3 and V is TRBV6-1; tentatively, D is TRBD1 (6 bases). The CDR3 here is CASSDIQGRGTDTQYF. The CDR3 region has the DNA TGTGCCAGCAGTGATATACAGGGTAGGGGCACAGATACGCAGTATTTT.